A single T cell receptor (beta chain) is shown here with its context. Its antigen is unknown. This entry is derived from a study of graft-versus-host responses after intestinal transplantation. Study results and caveats: High graft-versus-host to host-versus-graft T cell clonal ratios marked allografts of patients with graft-donor macrochimerism.

TCRdb's table, derived via immunoSEQ multiplex PCR, lists solely in-frame clones and lacks some. The table includes tens of thousands of clones, around 91% detected once. The CDR3 sequence is 12 residues long. Trimming took 3 bases from V and 6 from J, leaving 8 bases between them. Germline CDR1 is SEHNR and CDR2 is FQNEAQ (reference sequence). The chain uses TRBV7-9 and TRBJ1-2; D is undetermined. The material sequenced was unstimulated CD8+ T cells sorted from spleen or lymph node cells, taken before transplant. The TCR was taken from a human donor who was the organ donor for an intestinal transplant. This CDR3 reads CASSLDGDGYTF. The DNA for the CDR3 is TGTGCCAGCAGCTTGGACGGGGATGGCTACACCTTC.